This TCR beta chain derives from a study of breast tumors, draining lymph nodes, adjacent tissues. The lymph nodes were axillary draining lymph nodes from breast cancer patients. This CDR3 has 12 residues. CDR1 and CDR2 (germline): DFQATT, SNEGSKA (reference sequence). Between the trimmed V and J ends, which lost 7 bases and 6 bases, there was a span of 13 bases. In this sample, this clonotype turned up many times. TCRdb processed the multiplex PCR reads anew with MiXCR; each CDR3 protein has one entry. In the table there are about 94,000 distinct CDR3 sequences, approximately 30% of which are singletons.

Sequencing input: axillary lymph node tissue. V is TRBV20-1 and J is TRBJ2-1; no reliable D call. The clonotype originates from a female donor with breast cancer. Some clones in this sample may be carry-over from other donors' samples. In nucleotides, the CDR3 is TGCAGTGTATTCCGGACGGTCAATGAGCAGTTCTTC. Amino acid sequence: CSVFRTVNEQFF.